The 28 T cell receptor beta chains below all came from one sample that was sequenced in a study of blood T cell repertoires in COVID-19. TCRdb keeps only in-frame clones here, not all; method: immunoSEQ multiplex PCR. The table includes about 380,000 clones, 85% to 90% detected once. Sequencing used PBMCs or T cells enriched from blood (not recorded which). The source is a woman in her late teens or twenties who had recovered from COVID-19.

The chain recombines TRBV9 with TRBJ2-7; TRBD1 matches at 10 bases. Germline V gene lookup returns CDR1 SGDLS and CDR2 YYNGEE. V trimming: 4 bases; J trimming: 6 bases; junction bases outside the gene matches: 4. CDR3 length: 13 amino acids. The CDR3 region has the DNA TGTGCCAGCAGCACCGGGACAGGGGTCGAGCAGTACTTC. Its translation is CASSTGTGVEQYF.

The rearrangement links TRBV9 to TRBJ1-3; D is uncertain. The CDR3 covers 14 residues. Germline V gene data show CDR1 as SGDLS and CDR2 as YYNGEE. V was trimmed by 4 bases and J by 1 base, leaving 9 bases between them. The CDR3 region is CASSTQDSGNTIYF. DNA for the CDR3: TGTGCCAGCAGCACTCAGGATTCTGGAAACACCATATATTTT.

This CDR3 is CASVSGGLSTDTQYF. DNA for the CDR3: TGTGCCAGCGTGTCGGGGGGACTTAGCACAGATACGCAGTATTTT. This chain links TRBV28 with TRBJ2-3; 7 nucleotides match TRBD2. CDR3 size: 15 residues. V lost 8 bases, J lost 0 bases, and 8 bases stayed unmatched. Germline V gene data show CDR1 as MDHEN and CDR2 as SYDVKM.

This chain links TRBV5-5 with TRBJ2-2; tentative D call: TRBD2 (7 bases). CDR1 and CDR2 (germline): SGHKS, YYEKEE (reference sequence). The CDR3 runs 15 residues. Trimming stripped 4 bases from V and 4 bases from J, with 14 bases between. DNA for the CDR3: TGTGCCAGCAGCGGGGGGGCGCCGGGCACCGGGGAGCTGTTTTTT. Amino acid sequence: CASSGGAPGTGELFF.

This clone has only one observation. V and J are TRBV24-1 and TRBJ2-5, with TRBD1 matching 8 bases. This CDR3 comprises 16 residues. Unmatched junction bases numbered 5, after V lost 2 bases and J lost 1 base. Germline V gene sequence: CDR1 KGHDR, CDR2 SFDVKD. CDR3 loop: CATSDSRTGPQETQYF. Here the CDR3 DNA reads TGTGCCACCAGTGATTCAAGGACAGGGCCCCAAGAGACCCAGTACTTC.

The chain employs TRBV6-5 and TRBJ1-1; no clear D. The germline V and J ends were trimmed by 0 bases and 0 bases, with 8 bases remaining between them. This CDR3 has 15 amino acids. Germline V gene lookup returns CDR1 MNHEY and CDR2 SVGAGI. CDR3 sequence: CASSYSADLNTEAFF. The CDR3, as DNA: TGTGCCAGCAGTTACTCGGCAGATTTGAACACTGAAGCTTTCTTT.

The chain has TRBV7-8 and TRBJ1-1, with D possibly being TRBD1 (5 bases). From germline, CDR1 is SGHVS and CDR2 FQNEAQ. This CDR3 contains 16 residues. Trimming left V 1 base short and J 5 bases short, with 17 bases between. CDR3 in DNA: TGTGCCAGCAGCTTAGGGACCTCAGGGACTCGAACTGAAGCTTTCTTT. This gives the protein CASSLGTSGTRTEAFF. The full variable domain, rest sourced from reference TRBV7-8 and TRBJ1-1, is GAGVSQSPRYKVAKRGQDVALRCDPISGHVSLFWYQQALGQGPEFLTYFQNEAQLDKSGLPSDRFFAERPEGSVSTLKIQRTQQEDSAVYLCASSLGTSGTRTEAFFGQGTRLTVV.

The CDR3 here is CASSLNGGGGGEQYF. The CDR3 DNA is TGTGCCAGCAGCTTAAACGGCGGCGGCGGGGGCGAGCAGTACTTC. The chain has TRBV7-2 and TRBJ2-7, with TRBD2 identical over 7 bases. Looked up from germline, CDR1 is SGHTA and CDR2 is FQGNSA. The CDR3 contains 15 residues. The V segment lost 2 bases and the J segment 6 bases; nucleotides outside the gene matches: 10.

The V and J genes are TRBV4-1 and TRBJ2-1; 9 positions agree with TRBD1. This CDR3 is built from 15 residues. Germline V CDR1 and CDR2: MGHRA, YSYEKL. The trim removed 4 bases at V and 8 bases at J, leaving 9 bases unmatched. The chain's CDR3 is CASSLGQGVLDEQFF. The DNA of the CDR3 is TGCGCCAGCAGCCTGGGACAGGGAGTCTTGGATGAGCAGTTCTTC.

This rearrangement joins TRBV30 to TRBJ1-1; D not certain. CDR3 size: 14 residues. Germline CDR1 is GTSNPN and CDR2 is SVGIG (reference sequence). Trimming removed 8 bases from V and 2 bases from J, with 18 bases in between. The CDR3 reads CARGEGGKNTEAFF. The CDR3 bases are TGTGCCCGTGGGGAGGGTGGTAAAAACACTGAAGCTTTCTTT.

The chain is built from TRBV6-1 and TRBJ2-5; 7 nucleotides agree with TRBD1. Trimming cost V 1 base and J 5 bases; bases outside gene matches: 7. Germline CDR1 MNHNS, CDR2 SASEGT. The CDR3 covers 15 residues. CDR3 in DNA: TGTGCCAGCAGTGAAGAGGTAGGGGGCTCGGAGACCCAGTACTTC. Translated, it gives CASSEEVGGSETQYF.

In DNA form, the CDR3 reads TGTGCCAGCTCACCAACTGGACAGGGGGTGGTTGGCTACACCTTC. This gives the protein CASSPTGQGVVGYTF. This chain links TRBV18 with TRBJ1-2; 10 nucleotides align to TRBD1. CDR3 size: 15 residues. The V and J ends lost 2 bases and 7 bases, in that order; junction bases with no gene match: 7. CDR1 KGHSH and CDR2 LQKENI come from the germline V gene.

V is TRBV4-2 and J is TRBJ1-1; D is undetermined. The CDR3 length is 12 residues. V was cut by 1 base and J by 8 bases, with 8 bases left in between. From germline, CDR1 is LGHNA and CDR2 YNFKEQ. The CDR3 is CASSQGTDEAFF. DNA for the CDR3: TGTGCCAGCAGCCAAGGGACTGACGAAGCTTTCTTT.

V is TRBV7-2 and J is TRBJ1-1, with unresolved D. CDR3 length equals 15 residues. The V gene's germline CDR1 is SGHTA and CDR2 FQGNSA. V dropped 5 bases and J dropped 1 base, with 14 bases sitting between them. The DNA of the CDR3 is TGTGCCAGCAGCCCCCCCGGTGCTCAGAACACTGAAGCTTTCTTT. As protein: CASSPPGAQNTEAFF.

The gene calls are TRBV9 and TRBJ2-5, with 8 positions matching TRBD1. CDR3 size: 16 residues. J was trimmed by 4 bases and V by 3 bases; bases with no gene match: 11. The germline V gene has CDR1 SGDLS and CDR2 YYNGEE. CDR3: CASSGPDRAGGETQYF. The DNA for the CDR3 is TGTGCCAGCAGCGGACCGGACAGGGCAGGAGGAGAGACCCAGTACTTC.

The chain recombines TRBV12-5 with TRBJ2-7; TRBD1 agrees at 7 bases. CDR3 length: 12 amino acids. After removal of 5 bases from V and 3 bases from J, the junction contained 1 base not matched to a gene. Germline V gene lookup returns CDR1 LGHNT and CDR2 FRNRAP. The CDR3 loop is CASGRDSYEQYF. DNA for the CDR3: TGTGCTAGTGGTCGGGACAGCTACGAGCAGTACTTC.

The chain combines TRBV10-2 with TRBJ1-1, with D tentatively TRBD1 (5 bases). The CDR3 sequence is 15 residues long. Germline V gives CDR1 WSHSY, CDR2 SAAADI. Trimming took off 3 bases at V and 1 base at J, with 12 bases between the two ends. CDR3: CASSDLAGPNTEAFF. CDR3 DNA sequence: TGCGCCAGCAGTGATTTGGCAGGGCCGAACACTGAAGCTTTCTTT.

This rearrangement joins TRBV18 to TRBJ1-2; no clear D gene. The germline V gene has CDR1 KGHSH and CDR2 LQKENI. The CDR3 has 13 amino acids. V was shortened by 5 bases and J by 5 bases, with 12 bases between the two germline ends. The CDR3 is CASSSAEVYGYTF. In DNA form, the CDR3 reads TGTGCCAGCTCATCCGCGGAGGTATATGGCTACACCTTC.

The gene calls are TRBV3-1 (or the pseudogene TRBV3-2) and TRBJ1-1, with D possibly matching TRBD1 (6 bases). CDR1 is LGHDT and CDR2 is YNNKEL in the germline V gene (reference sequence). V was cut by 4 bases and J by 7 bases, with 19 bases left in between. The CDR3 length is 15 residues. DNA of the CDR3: TGTGCCAGCAGCCTTCGGGACACCCGGTACGGTGAAGCTTTCTTT. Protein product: CASSLRDTRYGEAFF.

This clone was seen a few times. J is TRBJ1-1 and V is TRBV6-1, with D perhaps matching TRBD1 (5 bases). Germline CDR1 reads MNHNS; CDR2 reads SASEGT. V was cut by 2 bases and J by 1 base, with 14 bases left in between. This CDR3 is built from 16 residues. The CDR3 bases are TGTGCCAGCAGTGAAAGATGGGGGGGGTCGAACACTGAAGCTTTCTTT. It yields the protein CASSERWGGSNTEAFF.

The CDR3 here is CASSEAETSYEQYF. In DNA, the CDR3 is TGTGCCAGCAGCGAGGCAGAGACCTCCTACGAGCAGTACTTC. This chain uses TRBV25-1 with TRBJ2-7; unclear D gene. Germline V gene lookup returns CDR1 MGHDK and CDR2 SYGVNS. This CDR3 has 14 amino acids. V was cut by 6 bases and J by 0 bases, with 12 bases left in between.

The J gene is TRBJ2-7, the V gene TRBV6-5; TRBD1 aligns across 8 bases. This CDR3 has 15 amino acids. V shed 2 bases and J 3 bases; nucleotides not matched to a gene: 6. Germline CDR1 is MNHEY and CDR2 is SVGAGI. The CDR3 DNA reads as TGTGCCAGCAGTTACGCTGGACAGGGTCTCTACGAGCAGTACTTC. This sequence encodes CASSYAGQGLYEQYF.

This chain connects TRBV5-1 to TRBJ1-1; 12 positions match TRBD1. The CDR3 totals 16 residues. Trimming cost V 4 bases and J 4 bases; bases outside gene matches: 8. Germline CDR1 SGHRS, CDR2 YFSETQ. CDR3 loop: CASSGMGQGAPTEAFF. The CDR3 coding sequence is TGCGCCAGCAGCGGAATGGGACAGGGGGCTCCCACTGAAGCTTTCTTT.

CDR3 protein: CASSEGAPLGEQYF. The CDR3 DNA is TGCGCCAGCAGTGAAGGAGCACCGCTGGGCGAGCAGTACTTC. The chain joins TRBV10-2 to TRBJ2-7, with D hard to call. V was clipped by 3 bases and J by 6 bases, with 15 bases between them. The CDR3 has 14 residues. Germline CDR1 and CDR2: WSHSY and SAAADI.

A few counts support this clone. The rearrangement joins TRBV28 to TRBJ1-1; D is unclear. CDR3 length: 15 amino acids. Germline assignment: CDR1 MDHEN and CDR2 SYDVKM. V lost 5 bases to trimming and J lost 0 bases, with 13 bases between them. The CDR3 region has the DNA TGTGCCAGCAGTCACAACGAGGAGGTGAACACTGAAGCTTTCTTT. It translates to CASSHNEEVNTEAFF. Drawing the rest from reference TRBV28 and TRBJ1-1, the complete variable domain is DVKVTQSSRYLVKRTGEKVFLECVQDMDHENMFWYRQDPGLGLRLIYFSYDVKMKEKGDIPEGYSVSREKKERFSLILESASTNQTSMYLCASSHNEEVNTEAFFGQGTRLTVV.

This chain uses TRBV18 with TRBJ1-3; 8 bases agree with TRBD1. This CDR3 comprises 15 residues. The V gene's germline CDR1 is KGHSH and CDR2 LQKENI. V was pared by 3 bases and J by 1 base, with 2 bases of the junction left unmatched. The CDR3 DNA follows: TGTGCCAGCTCACCTACAGGGGGATCTGGAAACACCATATATTTT. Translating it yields CASSPTGGSGNTIYF.

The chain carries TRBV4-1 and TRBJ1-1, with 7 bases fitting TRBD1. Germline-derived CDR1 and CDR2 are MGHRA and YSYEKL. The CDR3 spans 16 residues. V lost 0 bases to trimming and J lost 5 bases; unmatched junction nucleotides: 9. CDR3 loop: CASSQDGSGGRTEAFF. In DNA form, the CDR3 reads TGCGCCAGCAGCCAAGATGGTTCAGGGGGGAGAACTGAAGCTTTCTTT.

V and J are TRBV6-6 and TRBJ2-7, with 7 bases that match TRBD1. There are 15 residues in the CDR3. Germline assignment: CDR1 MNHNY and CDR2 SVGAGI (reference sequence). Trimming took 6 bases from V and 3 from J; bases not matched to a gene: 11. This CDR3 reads CASSTVDRSYYEQYF. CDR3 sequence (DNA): TGTGCCAGCAGCACTGTGGACAGGAGCTACTACGAGCAGTACTTC.